Listed below are T cell receptor beta chains from one sample, sequenced in a study of post-analysis software for immune sequencing data. TCRdb reprocessed the PCR reads via MiXCR and lists one record per CDR3 protein. Among approximately 570,000 distinct CDR3 sequences listed, roughly two fifths were seen once. Sample: blood. These receptors were taken from a girl aged 5-17 years with multiple sclerosis. Both conserved end residues are part of each CDR3. A D gene is named only where the DNA matches it firmly. Size is omitted from some rows. Given values are once, few, many or a class for expanded clones.

CDR3: CASSQSDGPKNIQYF; DNA: TGCGCCAGCAGCCAATCTGACGGTCCCAAAAACATTCAGTACTTC; V: TRBV4-1; J: TRBJ2-4; size: -; length: 15; D: -
CDR3: CASSLGKGGRLYEQYF; DNA: TGTGCCAGCAGTTTAGGAAAGGGGGGGCGCCTCTACGAGCAGTACTTC; V: TRBV12-3/TRBV12-4; J: TRBJ2-7; size: -; length: 16; D: -
CDR3: CASGLEVSHEQYF; DNA: TGTGCCAGCGGACTAGAGGTTTCGCACGAGCAGTACTTC; V: TRBV7-2; J: TRBJ2-7; size: few; length: 13; D: TRBD2
CDR3: CASSSGQGARHQPQHF; DNA: TGTGCCAGCAGTTCGGGACAGGGGGCTAGGCATCAGCCCCAGCATTTT; V: TRBV28; J: TRBJ1-5; size: few; length: 16; D: TRBD1
CDR3: CSAPGQGGEKLFF; DNA: TGCAGTGCCCCGGGACAGGGCGGCGAAAAACTGTTTTTT; V: TRBV20-1; J: TRBJ1-4; size: -; length: 13; D: TRBD1
CDR3: CASSLSPATNEKLFF; DNA: TGTGCCAGCAGCTTATCTCCTGCAACTAATGAAAAACTGTTTTTT; V: TRBV7-2; J: TRBJ1-4; size: -; length: 15; D: -
CDR3: CASSLYALVLIGELFF; DNA: TGTGCCAGCAGTTTATACGCACTAGTCTTGATCGGGGAGCTGTTTTTT; V: TRBV12-3/TRBV12-4; J: TRBJ2-2; size: once; length: 16; D: -
CDR3: CASSFGKTQYF; DNA: TGTGCCAGCAGTTTCGGAAAGACCCAGTACTTC; V: TRBV6-5; J: TRBJ2-5; size: few; length: 11; D: -
CDR3: CASSYSIHYEQYF; DNA: TGTGCCAGCAGTTACTCGATCCACTACGAGCAGTACTTC; V: TRBV6-6; J: TRBJ2-7; size: -; length: 13; D: -
CDR3: CAITGDWANYGYTF; DNA: TGTGCCATCACTGGGGACTGGGCTAACTATGGCTACACCTTC; V: TRBV10-3; J: TRBJ1-2; size: -; length: 14; D: -
CDR3: CASSLGSPAGEQYF; DNA: TGTGCCAGCAGCTTAGGCAGCCCTGCGGGCGAGCAGTACTTC; V: TRBV7-9; J: TRBJ2-7; size: -; length: 14; D: -
CDR3: CASSLPQNYGYTF; DNA: TGTGCCAGCAGCTTACCCCAGAACTATGGCTACACCTTC; V: TRBV7-2; J: TRBJ1-2; size: -; length: 13; D: -
CDR3: CASSLDITEAFF; DNA: TGCGCCAGCAGCTTGGACATCACTGAAGCTTTCTTT; V: TRBV5-1; J: TRBJ1-1; size: once; length: 12; D: -
CDR3: CASSQPGGWQDTQYF; DNA: TGCGCCAGCAGCCAACCGGGGGGGTGGCAGGATACGCAGTATTTT; V: TRBV4-1; J: TRBJ2-3; size: few; length: 15; D: TRBD2
CDR3: CSARVPAGGPHEQFF; DNA: TGCAGTGCTAGAGTCCCAGCGGGAGGGCCACATGAGCAGTTCTTC; V: TRBV20-1; J: TRBJ2-1; size: -; length: 15; D: TRBD2
CDR3: CATSGPGGAQRETQYF; DNA: TGTGCCACCAGCGGTCCGGGAGGGGCGCAGAGAGAGACCCAGTACTTC; V: TRBV24-1; J: TRBJ2-5; size: once; length: 16; D: TRBD2
CDR3: CASSVSTELYEQYF; DNA: TGTGCCAGCAGCGTCTCTACGGAACTCTACGAGCAGTACTTC; V: TRBV7-2; J: TRBJ2-7; size: -; length: 14; D: -
CDR3: CSAFPLARGANEQYF; DNA: TGCAGTGCATTCCCCCTAGCGCGAGGGGCCAACGAGCAGTACTTC; V: TRBV20-1; J: TRBJ2-7; size: many; length: 15; D: -
CDR3: CASSSGGRAKDEQFF; DNA: TGTGCCAGTAGTAGCGGCGGGAGGGCCAAGGATGAGCAGTTCTTC; V: TRBV19; J: TRBJ2-1; size: -; length: 15; D: TRBD2
CDR3: CASSLASRGSPTYEQYF; DNA: TGTGCCAGCAGCTTAGCGAGCAGGGGATCTCCAACCTACGAGCAGTACTTC; V: TRBV7-2; J: TRBJ2-7; size: few; length: 17; D: -
CDR3: CASSSDPHEQFF; DNA: TGCGCCAGCAGCTCCGACCCCCATGAGCAGTTCTTC; V: TRBV5-1; J: TRBJ2-1; size: -; length: 12; D: -
CDR3: CASSLASGTLNTQYF; DNA: TGTGCCAGCAGCTTAGCTAGCGGGACATTAAATACGCAGTATTTT; V: TRBV7-8; J: TRBJ2-3; size: -; length: 15; D: TRBD2
CDR3: CSAVHRVAKNIQYF; DNA: TGCAGTGCAGTACACCGAGTAGCCAAAAACATTCAGTACTTC; V: TRBV20-1; J: TRBJ2-4; size: few; length: 14; D: -
CDR3: CASSLIRSSYNEQFF; DNA: TGTGCCAGCAGCTTAATCAGAAGCTCCTACAATGAGCAGTTCTTC; V: TRBV7-9; J: TRBJ2-1; size: -; length: 15; D: -
CDR3: CSAVKVLAGGPRGDEQYF; DNA: TGCAGTGCGGTAAAGGTCTTAGCGGGGGGCCCCAGAGGAGACGAGCAGTACTTC; V: TRBV20-1; J: TRBJ2-7; size: few; length: 18; D: TRBD2
CDR3: CASSQDQDRGAKNIQYF; DNA: TGTGCCAGCAGCCAAGACCAGGACAGGGGAGCCAAAAACATTCAGTACTTC; V: TRBV4-2; J: TRBJ2-4; size: -; length: 17; D: TRBD1
CDR3: CASPLADPYEQYF; DNA: TGTGCCAGCCCCCTAGCGGACCCCTACGAGCAGTACTTC; V: TRBV2; J: TRBJ2-7; size: -; length: 13; D: TRBD2
CDR3: CASSVWTARMDTQYF; DNA: TGTGCCAGCAGTGTCTGGACAGCCCGCATGGATACGCAGTATTTT; V: TRBV2; J: TRBJ2-3; size: -; length: 15; D: -
CDR3: CSASLGGAFF; DNA: TGCAGTGCTAGTCTGGGCGGAGCTTTCTTT; V: TRBV20-1; J: TRBJ1-1; size: -; length: 10; D: -
CDR3: CASSPGLAGIEQFF; DNA: TGTGCCAGCAGCCCGGGACTAGCGGGAATTGAGCAGTTCTTC; V: TRBV11-3; J: TRBJ2-1; size: few; length: 14; D: TRBD2
CDR3: CASSDLAGGGTDTQYF; DNA: TGTGCCAGCAGTGACTTAGCGGGGGGGGGCACAGATACGCAGTATTTT; V: TRBV25-1; J: TRBJ2-3; size: -; length: 16; D: TRBD2
CDR3: CAINVRGGNYGYTF; DNA: TGTGCCATCAATGTTCGTGGGGGTAACTATGGCTACACCTTC; V: TRBV10-3; J: TRBJ1-2; size: -; length: 14; D: -
CDR3: CSVEVSHGAAVREQYF; DNA: TGCAGCGTTGAAGTGAGTCATGGGGCAGCAGTACGCGAGCAGTACTTC; V: TRBV29-1; J: TRBJ2-7; size: few; length: 16; D: -
CDR3: CASSGQPGGRAFF; DNA: TGTGCCAGCAGCGGACAACCAGGGGGTCGAGCTTTCTTT; V: TRBV9; J: TRBJ1-1; size: few; length: 13; D: TRBD1
CDR3: CASSPSRGQTYTGELFF; DNA: TGCGCCAGCAGCCCTAGTCGCGGACAGACTTACACCGGGGAGCTGTTTTTT; V: TRBV5-1; J: TRBJ2-2; size: -; length: 17; D: -
CDR3: CASSLGAEQETQYF; DNA: TGCGCCAGCAGCCTGGGGGCGGAACAAGAGACCCAGTACTTC; V: TRBV5-1; J: TRBJ2-5; size: once; length: 14; D: -
CDR3: CSAPIGPNYGYTF; DNA: TGCAGTGCGCCGATAGGGCCTAACTATGGCTACACCTTC; V: TRBV20-1; J: TRBJ1-2; size: -; length: 13; D: -
CDR3: CSATDRGRDEQFF; DNA: TGCAGTGCAACGGACAGGGGGCGCGATGAGCAGTTCTTC; V: TRBV20-1; J: TRBJ2-1; size: -; length: 13; D: TRBD1
CDR3: CAIRTSGSTGELFF; DNA: TGTGCCATCAGGACTAGCGGGAGCACCGGGGAGCTGTTTTTT; V: TRBV10-3; J: TRBJ2-2; size: -; length: 14; D: TRBD2
CDR3: CSVELAGVGDEQFF; DNA: TGCAGCGTTGAACTAGCGGGAGTCGGCGATGAGCAGTTCTTC; V: TRBV29-1; J: TRBJ2-1; size: -; length: 14; D: TRBD2
CDR3: CASSSPGYDEQFF; DNA: TGTGCCAGCAGCTCACCAGGGTACGATGAGCAGTTCTTC; V: TRBV11-3; J: TRBJ2-1; size: many; length: 13; D: -
CDR3: CASRIQAYGGYTF; DNA: TGTGCCAGCAGGATCCAGGCCTACGGTGGCTACACCTTC; V: TRBV12-3/TRBV12-4; J: TRBJ1-2; size: -; length: 13; D: -
CDR3: CASRRLAVRLNEQFF; DNA: TGTGCCAGCAGACGACTAGCGGTAAGGCTCAATGAGCAGTTCTTC; V: TRBV6-2/TRBV6-3; J: TRBJ2-1; size: few; length: 15; D: TRBD2
CDR3: CASSLGPGTPPYNEQFF; DNA: TGCGCCAGCAGCTTGGGGCCCGGGACTCCTCCCTACAATGAGCAGTTCTTC; V: TRBV5-1; J: TRBJ2-1; size: few; length: 17; D: -
CDR3: CASNVQGSTETQYF; DNA: TGTGCCAGCAACGTCCAGGGTAGTACAGAGACCCAGTACTTC; V: TRBV7-9; J: TRBJ2-5; size: few; length: 14; D: -
CDR3: CASSLNRAGANVLTF; DNA: TGCGCCAGCAGCTTGAACCGGGCTGGGGCCAACGTCCTGACTTTC; V: TRBV5-1; J: TRBJ2-6; size: -; length: 15; D: -
CDR3: CASTGGAREKLFF; DNA: TGTGCCAGCACGGGGGGTGCACGTGAAAAACTGTTTTTT; V: TRBV6-5; J: TRBJ1-4; size: few; length: 13; D: -
CDR3: CASSSTGTGANVLTF; DNA: TGTGCCAGCAGCTCGACAGGCACTGGGGCCAACGTCCTGACTTTC; V: TRBV7-9; J: TRBJ2-6; size: -; length: 15; D: -
CDR3: CATRGGTEAFF; DNA: TGTGCCACCCGGGGGGGCACTGAAGCTTTCTTT; V: TRBV25-1; J: TRBJ1-1; size: -; length: 11; D: -
CDR3: CASSSGAGTYGYTF; DNA: TGCGCCAGCAGCTCGGGGGCCGGGACATACGGCTACACCTTC; V: TRBV5-1; J: TRBJ1-2; size: many; length: 14; D: -
CDR3: CASSPRVGAHYNEQFF; DNA: TGTGCCAGCAGCCCCAGGGTGGGGGCGCACTACAATGAGCAGTTCTTC; V: TRBV7-2; J: TRBJ2-1; size: -; length: 16; D: -
CDR3: CATTPEAGGARGTEAFF; DNA: TGTGCCACCACCCCGGAAGCAGGGGGCGCGAGGGGGACTGAAGCTTTCTTT; V: TRBV15; J: TRBJ1-1; size: few; length: 17; D: TRBD1
CDR3: CAISEGGGRSYEQYF; DNA: TGTGCCATCAGTGAGGGAGGGGGCAGGTCCTACGAGCAGTACTTC; V: TRBV10-3; J: TRBJ2-7; size: -; length: 15; D: -
CDR3: CASSADRGLVEQYF; DNA: TGTGCCAGCAGTGCAGACAGGGGCCTAGTCGAGCAGTACTTC; V: TRBV12-3/TRBV12-4; J: TRBJ2-7; size: few; length: 14; D: TRBD1
CDR3: CASSPNDRELGQETQYF; DNA: TGCGCCAGCAGCCCCAACGACAGGGAGTTAGGGCAAGAGACCCAGTACTTC; V: TRBV5-1; J: TRBJ2-5; size: few; length: 17; D: TRBD1
CDR3: CSARLASGQETQYF; DNA: TGCAGCGCCCGACTAGCCTCGGGCCAAGAGACCCAGTACTTC; V: TRBV29-1; J: TRBJ2-5; size: many; length: 14; D: TRBD2
CDR3: CASSPGALSGTEAFF; DNA: TGCGCCAGCAGCCCGGGGGCTTTATCGGGAACTGAAGCTTTCTTT; V: TRBV5-1; J: TRBJ1-1; size: once; length: 15; D: -
CDR3: CAIRQGADSGNTIYF; DNA: TGTGCCATCAGGCAGGGGGCGGACTCTGGAAACACCATATATTTT; V: TRBV10-3; J: TRBJ1-3; size: -; length: 15; D: TRBD1